The T cell receptor (beta chain) under discussion was sequenced for a study of T cell responses to AZD1222 COVID-19 vaccine. Study-wide findings and caveats: With dominance at 160-218 and 743-854, vaccine-associated CD4 TCRs spanned spike. White British donors predominated, females outnumbered males, and clonal diversity was possibly underestimated. Receipt of two AZD1222 doses was followed by a rise in Spike-specific TCR breadth and depth.

Germline loops: CDR1 MNHEY, CDR2 SMNVEV (reference sequence). Trimming removed 4 bases from V and 2 bases from J, with 9 bases in between. The CDR3 covers 13 residues. As concerns this clone: Its target is not known.

Some clones are missing from TCRdb's copy, which holds only in-frame ones; the method was immunoSEQ multiplex PCR. The sample comprises some 70,000 clones, around 82% of which are singletons, and around 5% rests with the top ten. This chain joins TRBV27 and TRBJ2-7; D assignment may be TRBD1 or TRBD2 (5 bases each). The sample in question was peripheral blood, obtained on day 0 of AZD1222 vaccination. The clonotype comes from an adult in good health. CDR3 amino acids: CASSWGTAYEQYF. CDR3 coding DNA: TGTGCCAGCAGTTGGGGGACCGCCTACGAGCAGTACTTC.